Sequencing of this T cell receptor (beta chain) was carried out in a study of beta chain features in type 1 diabetes. General study findings and limits: High-TCR-expressing cells could be over-represented by cDNA sequencing. Type 1 diabetes patients had fewer VDJ junction insertions and more deletions.

Every bit of the isolated RNA underwent reverse transcription, so sequencing read expressed TCRB transcripts. The repertoire was sequenced with immunoSEQ multiplex PCR; TCRdb's copy has only in-frame clones and lacks some. Seen here are approximately 470,000 clones, roughly 31% observed once, and the top ten hold around 0.065%. J gave up 8 bases and V 4 bases, and 6 bases lay outside the gene matches. Germline assignment: CDR1 SEHNR and CDR2 FQNEAQ (reference sequence). This CDR3 has 15 residues. With regard to this clone: Antigen: not known.

Sequencing used naive CD4+ T cells from blood. The clonotype was recovered from a man between 18 and 35 years old in good health. The V call is TRBV7-9, the J call TRBJ2-1; 12 bases match TRBD1. For the CDR3, the DNA is TGTGCCAGCAGCTCGGCCCGGGACAGGGGGCATGAGCAGTTCTTC. Its translation: CASSSARDRGHEQFF.